Listed below are T cell receptor beta chains from one sample, sequenced in a study of regulatory T cells in long-lasting Graves disease. One entry per CDR3 protein results from TCRdb running MiXCR on the multiplex PCR reads. The sample gives about 460,000 distinct CDR3 sequences, 20% to 25% of which show up once; 13% is in the top ten. Sequenced material: peripheral blood mononuclear cells (PBMCs), taken when the disease was refractory, from a patient treated with antithyroid drugs. All receptors derive from a female donor with Graves disease. CDR3s leave out the opening cysteine and the closing phenylalanine or tryptophan. A D gene is named only where the DNA matches it firmly.

>-|TRBV9
ASSVGRELF
>-|TRBV30
AWSVVNGYT
>-|TRBV28
ASTSGLNYGYT
>TRBD2|TRBV6-2/TRBV6-3
ASGLGLAEIYEQY
>-|TRBV3-1
ASSDKSGGTATNYGYT
>-|TRBV18
ASSKLANTEAF
>-|TRBV11-3
ASSSGTLNYGYT
>-|TRBV19
ASREPGQDNQPQH
>-|TRBV27
ASSLAGGGRQPQH
>TRBD1|TRBV4-3
ASSQGLVGQKSYEQY
>TRBD2|TRBV9
ASSEGTSGRPYDPTYEQY
>TRBD2|TRBV6-2/TRBV6-3
ASSGGVNPYNEQF
>-|TRBV28
ASNTPFEGITEAF
>TRBD1|TRBV5-1
ASSYKRQTGREQY
>TRBD1|TRBV5-5
ASSLEGQPFYGYT
>-|TRBV30
ASRREDEKLF
>TRBD2|TRBV3-1
ASSQGLADYEQY
>-|TRBV2
ASSEAGRKDYGYT
>TRBD2|TRBV19
ASSKSSGRAGDEQY
>-|TRBV30
AWSRSSGNQPQH
>TRBD1|TRBV2
ASSGTGGGETQY
>TRBD1|TRBV3-1
ASSQRTGRETQY
>-|TRBV2
ASSTQGSNQPQH
>-|TRBV6-5
ASSYRFPTGELF
>TRBD1|TRBV7-8
ASSTRQGSTGELF
>TRBD2|TRBV27
ASSSLAGGEETQY
>-|TRBV7-2
ASRPQGGTEAF
>TRBD2|TRBV20-1
SAPRPMGTSGSEQY
>TRBD1|TRBV9
ASSPGLIDRGVPIAKNIQY
>TRBD1|TRBV6-9
ASSYLTGSMNTEAF
>TRBD2|TRBV20-1
SAPKAGGRETQY
>-|TRBV20-1
SGLSDRHGYT
>-|TRBV28
ASSLRVPDTQY
>TRBD1|TRBV12-5
ASGSGTVYGYT
>TRBD2|TRBV12-3/TRBV12-4
ASSFTSGGAHEQF
>TRBD1|TRBV27
ASSSDRVGKNYGYT
>-|TRBV5-1
ASSFRGSRNTGELF
>-|TRBV6-1
ASSDFSGQETQY
>-|TRBV19
ATTTGQVNQPQH
>-|TRBV12-3/TRBV12-4
ASSLRRRNTGELF
>TRBD1|TRBV30
AWGQGAHETQY
>-|TRBV25-1
ASNGQLPSLGSYNEQF
>TRBD1|TRBV12-5
ASGRLPGTGTTGELF
>-|TRBV4-1
ASSQVAGHHNYGYT
>TRBD1|TRBV11-3
ASSLDRATEAF
>TRBD2|TRBV6-1
ASSKTSGRVEQF
>-|TRBV5-6
ASSLGQPYRGYT
>-|TRBV11-1
ASSPRRGAKSQY
>TRBD1|TRBV28
ASRNPGQGERSYGYT
>TRBD1|TRBV6-5
ASSYGTGQELF
>-|TRBV5-1
ASSLAGGDYGYT
>-|TRBV7-3
ASSLDASSYEQY
>-|TRBV19
ASSTILGANVLT
>TRBD1|TRBV15
ATSTGGANTGELF
>-|TRBV6-1
ASSKSWEQY
>-|TRBV10-3
ATSPLGEAYEQY
>TRBD1|TRBV28
ASSPQGVVQPQH